The source of this T cell receptor (beta chain) is a study of identical twins. As regards this clonotype: Its antigen is not identified.

The authors used template switching to add a universal primer site and gave cDNA unique molecular identifiers. TCRdb re-analysed the 5' RACE reads in MiXCR, keeping a single row per CDR3 protein. Found here are about 900,000 distinct CDR3 sequences, around 12% of them singletons; the top ten hold about 1.5%. Study-wide results and limits: Because invariant MAIT and iNKT cells could be present, zero-insertion analyses could be partly confounded. Shared out-of-frame alpha sequences (those common to twins) showed excess low generation probability.

V was trimmed by 1 base and J by 6 bases, leaving 9 bases between them. The CDR3 has 12 residues. Germline CDR1 reads SQVTM; CDR2 reads ANQGSEA. These records were also assigned to another study, of yellow fever vaccine responses in identical twins. Per that study: Twins' vaccine T cell responses reportedly seemed partly convergent and partly personalized.

The material sequenced was PBMCs. The receptor was isolated from a woman between 18 and 29 years old in good health. The rearrangement links TRBV29-1 to TRBJ1-2; D is ambiguous. CDR3: CSVEGTANGYTF. CDR3 in DNA: TGCAGCGTTGAAGGGACGGCAAATGGCTACACCTTC.